The 27 T cell receptor beta chains reported below all come from one sample, sequenced in a study of blood T cell repertoires in COVID-19. Clones were read by immunoSEQ multiplex PCR, and TCRdb kept only the in-frame ones, dropping some. The sample records around 280,000 clones, around 85% being singletons. Sequencing was done on a sample of peripheral blood. All receptors come from a woman aged 30 to 39 who had recovered from COVID-19.

V usage is TRBV28 and J usage is TRBJ2-2, with 9 nucleotides matching TRBD1. Trimming took 2 bases from V and 8 from J; bases not matched to a gene: 18. Germline V gene lookup returns CDR1 MDHEN and CDR2 SYDVKM. This CDR3 comprises 19 residues. The CDR3 protein is CASSLDNVRGQGFIGELFF. In nucleotides, the CDR3 is TGTGCCAGCAGTTTAGATAACGTGAGGGGACAGGGTTTTATAGGGGAGCTGTTTTTT.

The chain joins TRBV2 to TRBJ2-2, with D possibly matching TRBD1 (5 bases). The length of the CDR3 is 14 residues. In germline, CDR1 is SNHLY, CDR2 FYNNEI. Trimming left V 4 bases short and J 6 bases short, with 12 bases between. Written as DNA, the CDR3 is TGTGCCAGCAGTGTGAAGGGGCGAGCCGGGGAGCTGTTTTTT. It is translated as CASSVKGRAGELFF.

The genes are TRBV6-5 and TRBJ2-1; D not certain. The V end lost 0 bases, the J end lost 9 bases, and 6 bases lay between the germline ends. Germline-derived CDR1 and CDR2 are MNHEY and SVGAGI. This CDR3 comprises 12 residues. CDR3 protein: CASSYSGGEQFF. The CDR3 DNA follows: TGTGCCAGCAGTTACTCTGGCGGTGAGCAGTTCTTC.

CDR3 region: CASSHRDSGNTIYF. CDR3 in DNA: TGTGCCAGCTCACACAGGGACTCTGGAAACACCATATATTTT. The genes are TRBV18 and TRBJ1-3, with D possibly matching TRBD1 (6 bases). This CDR3 region has 14 residues. V shed 4 bases and J shed 0 bases, with 7 bases lying between them. CDR1 is KGHSH and CDR2 is LQKENI in the germline V gene.

The chain combines TRBV9 with TRBJ2-1, with D possibly matching TRBD2 (6 bases). The V gene lost 4 bases and the J gene lost 0 bases, with 11 bases spanning the gap. CDR3 size: 15 residues. Germline V gene data show CDR1 as SGDLS and CDR2 as YYNGEE. The chain's CDR3 is CASSLEGSSYNEQFF. In nucleotides, the CDR3 is TGTGCCAGCAGCCTGGAGGGGAGCTCCTACAATGAGCAGTTCTTC.

The CDR3 DNA follows: TGTGCCAGCAGCAAAGGGAGGACCACTGAAGCTTTCTTT. Its translation is CASSKGRTTEAFF. This chain joins TRBV7-2 and TRBJ1-1, with D unclear. Trimming pared 5 bases from V and 4 bases from J, leaving 11 bases between. Germline CDR1 reads SGHTA; CDR2 reads FQGNSA. There are 13 residues in the CDR3.

V and J are TRBV7-6 and TRBJ2-5; weak D call: TRBD2 (6 bases). CDR3 length: 13 amino acids. V shed 5 bases and J shed 5 bases, with 12 bases lying between them. Looked up from germline, CDR1 is SGHVS and CDR2 is FNYEAQ. CDR3 protein: CASSVTSWETQYF. As DNA, the CDR3 is TGTGCCAGCAGCGTCACTAGCTGGGAGACCCAGTACTTC.

J is TRBJ2-5 and V is TRBV20-1, with 8 nucleotides matching TRBD1. CDR3 size: 11 residues. Germline V CDR1 and CDR2: DFQATT, SNEGSKA (reference sequence). The CDR3 nucleotides are TGCACCAGGGGGCGCGGGGAGACCCAGTACTTC. Translation gives CTRGRGETQYF.

The J gene is TRBJ2-5, the V gene TRBV28; 8 bases map to TRBD2. Trimming at V came to 7 bases and at J to 5 bases, leaving 18 bases not matched to a gene. The CDR3 runs 17 residues. The germline V gene has CDR1 MDHEN and CDR2 SYDVKM. The CDR3 reads CASTAGGSSPGVETQYF. The CDR3 DNA reads TGTGCCAGCACCGCGGGGGGAAGCTCCCCTGGTGTGGAGACCCAGTACTTC.

The rearrangement uses TRBV7-8 and TRBJ1-3; 7 bases are a match to TRBD1. Unmatched junction bases numbered 8, after V lost 5 bases and J lost 4 bases. The length of the CDR3 is 15 residues. The germline V gene has CDR1 SGHVS and CDR2 FQNEAQ. CDR3 in amino acids: CASSGDRVIGNTIYF. The CDR3 coding sequence is TGTGCCAGCAGCGGCGACAGGGTAATAGGAAACACCATATATTTT.

This sequence joins TRBV19 and TRBJ1-1; TRBD1 aligns across 7 bases. From germline, CDR1 is LNHDA and CDR2 SQIVND (reference sequence). Trimming cost V 5 bases and J 4 bases; bases outside gene matches: 7. The CDR3 has 14 residues. This chain's CDR3 is CASSLLTGATEAFF. Written as DNA, the CDR3 is TGTGCCAGTAGTTTGCTAACAGGGGCCACTGAAGCTTTCTTT.

This clone was detected a few times. Other nucleotide sequences in the sample specify the same CDR3. V is TRBV5-6 and J is TRBJ1-5; D is undetermined. Germline loops: CDR1 SGHDT, CDR2 YYEEEE. V was shortened by 1 base and J by 4 bases, with 6 bases between the two germline ends. This CDR3 is 13 amino acids long. CDR3 amino acids: CASSLLGNQPQHF. The DNA of the CDR3 is TGTGCCAGCAGCTTGCTCGGGAATCAGCCCCAGCATTTT. The complete variable domain, with remaining parts taken from reference TRBV5-6 and TRBJ1-5, reads DAGVTQSPTHLIKTRGQQVTLRCSPKSGHDTVSWYQQALGQGPQFIFQYYEEEERQRGNFPDRFSGHQFPNYSSELNVNALLLGDSALYLCASSLLGNQPQHFGDGTRLSIL.

The chain couples TRBV4-1 to TRBJ1-6; perhaps TRBD1 as D (5 bases). Germline CDR1 and CDR2: MGHRA and YSYEKL. Trimming stripped 2 bases from V and 6 bases from J, with 8 bases between. The CDR3 spans 14 residues. For the CDR3, the DNA is TGCGCCAGCAGCCAACAGGGAAGTAATTCACCCCTCCACTTT. This codes for CASSQQGSNSPLHF.

The chain carries TRBV7-6 and TRBJ2-1; D unresolved. Trimming removed 1 base at V and 6 bases at J, with 13 bases between. Germline assignment: CDR1 SGHVS and CDR2 FNYEAQ. CDR3 length equals 15 residues. The CDR3 nucleotides are TGTGCCAGCAGCTTAGAGGTGTTTTCGGGCAATGAGCAGTTCTTC. The encoded protein is CASSLEVFSGNEQFF. Supplemented by reference TRBV7-6 and TRBJ2-1, the full variable domain reads GAGVSQSPRYKVTKRGQDVALRCDPISGHVSLYWYRQALGQGPEFLTYFNYEAQQDKSGLPNDRFSAERPEGSISTLTIQRTEQRDSAMYRCASSLEVFSGNEQFFGPGTRLTVL.

The V and J genes are TRBV3-1 (or the pseudogene TRBV3-2) and TRBJ1-1; no clear D gene. Germline CDR1 is LGHDT and CDR2 is YNNKEL (reference sequence). The V end lost 3 bases, the J end lost 5 bases, and 7 bases lay between the germline ends. The CDR3 spans 12 residues. CDR3: CASSHGGTEAFF. CDR3 in DNA: TGTGCCAGCAGCCACGGAGGGACTGAAGCTTTCTTT.

This clone showed up many times. The chain joins TRBV27 to TRBJ2-1; 13 bases align to TRBD2. CDR3 length: 15 amino acids. The germline gives CDR1 MNHEY, CDR2 SMNVEV (reference sequence). J was trimmed by 10 bases and V by 5 bases; bases with no gene match: 8. Written as DNA, the CDR3 is TGTGCCAGCAGTGCCGGGACTAGCGGGATTCTGGAGCAGTTCTTC. Its protein is CASSAGTSGILEQFF.

This chain links TRBV29-1 with TRBJ2-1; 9 bases fit TRBD2. V dropped 7 bases and J dropped 6; count of bases not matched to a gene: 7. CDR3 length equals 13 residues. Per germline, CDR1 SQVTM and CDR2 ANQGSEA. Here the CDR3 reads CSAAAGGTNEQFF. The CDR3 region has the DNA TGCAGCGCCGCAGCGGGAGGTACCAATGAGCAGTTCTTC.

The gene calls are TRBV19 and TRBJ2-5; 8 bases agree with TRBD2. Trimming at V came to 3 bases and at J to 1 base, leaving 4 bases not matched to a gene. Germline V gene lookup returns CDR1 LNHDA and CDR2 SQIVND (reference sequence). This CDR3 has 15 amino acids. CDR3 region: CASSMLAGTQETQYF. The CDR3 DNA reads TGTGCCAGTAGTATGCTAGCGGGCACCCAAGAGACCCAGTACTTC.

The V call is TRBV28, the J call TRBJ1-5; 8 bases agree with TRBD1. Germline V gene lookup returns CDR1 MDHEN and CDR2 SYDVKM. Trimming cost V 5 bases and J 4 bases; bases outside gene matches: 4. This CDR3 is 14 amino acids long. The CDR3 DNA is TGTGCCAGCAGTCCGGGACAGGTGAATCAGCCCCAGCATTTT. Its protein is CASSPGQVNQPQHF. The whole variable domain, remainder taken from reference TRBV28 and TRBJ1-5, is DVKVTQSSRYLVKRTGEKVFLECVQDMDHENMFWYRQDPGLGLRLIYFSYDVKMKEKGDIPEGYSVSREKKERFSLILESASTNQTSMYLCASSPGQVNQPQHFGDGTRLSIL.

The CDR3: CASSLQGHSNYGYTF. The CDR3 DNA reads as TGTGCCAGCAGCCTACAGGGACATTCTAACTATGGCTACACCTTC. This chain uses TRBV6-2 or TRBV6-3 with TRBJ1-2; a possible D gene is TRBD1 (6 bases). CDR1 MNHEY and CDR2 SVGEGT come from the germline V gene. V gave up 6 bases and J gave up 0 bases, with 14 bases separating them. This CDR3 region has 15 residues.

The chain carries TRBV3-1 (or the pseudogene TRBV3-2) and TRBJ2-5; TRBD2 matches 13 bases. The V gene's germline CDR1 is LGHDT and CDR2 YNNKEL (reference sequence). V trimming: 3 bases; J trimming: 2 bases; junction bases outside the gene matches: 6. This CDR3 has 17 amino acids. CDR3 sequence (DNA): TGTGCCAGCAGCCATTTAGGACTAGCGGGGGTTCAAGAGACCCAGTACTTC. Its protein product is CASSHLGLAGVQETQYF.

The genes are TRBV2 and TRBJ1-2; TRBD1 matches at 8 bases. Germline CDR1 is SNHLY and CDR2 is FYNNEI. V shed 6 bases, J shed 1 base, and the junction held 4 bases outside the gene matches. This CDR3 contains 14 residues. CDR3 region: CASSSDRVNYGYTF. DNA of the CDR3: TGTGCCAGCAGCTCGGACAGGGTTAACTATGGCTACACCTTC. The full variable domain, completed using reference TRBV2 and TRBJ1-2, is EPEVTQTPSHQVTQMGQEVILRCVPISNHLYFYWYRQILGQKVEFLVSFYNNEISEKSEIFDDQFSVERPDGSNFTLKIRSTKLEDSAMYFCASSSDRVNYGYTFGSGTRLTVV.

This rearrangement joins TRBV28 to TRBJ2-1, with 8 bases fitting TRBD1. Losses at the gene ends were 5 bases for V and 7 bases for J; bases not matched to a gene: 4. Germline V CDR1 and CDR2: MDHEN, SYDVKM. The CDR3 covers 13 residues. This CDR3 is CASSQDRANEQFF. CDR3 DNA sequence: TGTGCCAGCAGTCAGGACAGGGCGAATGAGCAGTTCTTC.

This clone was detected once. The rearrangement uses TRBV7-2 and TRBJ2-3, with 14 bases identical to TRBD2. This CDR3 comprises 14 residues. The V segment lost 3 bases and the J segment 10 bases; nucleotides outside the gene matches: 3. Germline CDR1 reads SGHTA; CDR2 reads FQGNSA. Written as DNA, the CDR3 is TGTGCCAGCAGCTTCGGACTAGCGGGAGGCCCGCAGTATTTT. Its translation is CASSFGLAGGPQYF.

This chain uses TRBV5-6 with TRBJ2-5; 8 bases align to TRBD1. This CDR3 region has 14 residues. The V and J ends lost 2 bases and 4 bases, in that order; junction bases with no gene match: 4. Germline V gene data show CDR1 as SGHDT and CDR2 as YYEEEE. CDR3 nucleotides: TGTGCCAGCAGCTTTAGCAGGGGGCTAGAGACCCAGTACTTC. Translated: CASSFSRGLETQYF.

Only one count was recorded for this clone. J is TRBJ1-6 and V is TRBV19; 8 bases line up with TRBD1. This CDR3 is built from 16 residues. Germline loops: CDR1 LNHDA, CDR2 SQIVND (reference sequence). After removal of 5 bases from V and 14 bases from J, the junction contained 17 bases not matched to a gene. The CDR3 reads CASSPGQGDQSWTLHF. The CDR3 DNA follows: TGTGCCAGTAGTCCTGGACAGGGCGATCAGTCGTGGACCCTCCACTTT.

This clone has just a few counts. The chain employs TRBV28 and TRBJ1-6; D is possibly TRBD1 (5 bases). Trimming shortened V by 8 bases and J by 6 bases, and 8 bases separated the two germline ends. From germline, CDR1 is MDHEN and CDR2 SYDVKM. The CDR3 is made up of 12 amino acids. The CDR3 nucleotides are TGTGCCAGCGAGACAGTTAATTCACCCCTCCACTTT. Residues: CASETVNSPLHF. Drawing the rest from reference TRBV28 and TRBJ1-6, the complete variable domain is DVKVTQSSRYLVKRTGEKVFLECVQDMDHENMFWYRQDPGLGLRLIYFSYDVKMKEKGDIPEGYSVSREKKERFSLILESASTNQTSMYLCASETVNSPLHFGNGTRLTVT.